Listed here are 30 T cell receptor beta chains from one sample, sequenced in a study of vaccination effects on CD4 cells after COVID-19. Sequencing used immunoSEQ multiplex PCR; TCRdb keeps in-frame clones, though not all of them. The sample has tens of thousands of clones, more than 75% seen once. Their target antigens are unknown. Subsequent to a culture period of under twelve days, CD4+ T cells were isolated. Sequenced here: CD4+ T cells from PBMCs cultured without peptide, sampled before COVID-19 vaccination. All receptors derive from a human donor who had a prior SARS-CoV-2 infection.

This sequence joins TRBV2 and TRBJ2-1, with D possibly being TRBD1 (6 bases). The ends were cut back, 10 bases at V and 4 bases at J, with 17 bases in the middle. Germline-derived CDR1 and CDR2 are SNHLY and FYNNEI. The CDR3 loop spans 14 amino acids. The CDR3, as DNA: TGTGCCACACAGCAGGGGTGGGGATACAATGAGCAGTTCTTC. Its translation: CATQQGWGYNEQFF.

This chain joins TRBV6-5 and TRBJ1-2, with 7 bases that match TRBD1. The CDR3 extends over 14 amino acids. V gave up 7 bases and J gave up 7 bases; unmatched junction bases: 12. Germline V gene lookup returns CDR1 MNHEY and CDR2 SVGAGI. The CDR3 nucleotides are TGTGCCAGCACTCCTCGGACAGGAAGTTTTGGCTACACCTTC. It translates to CASTPRTGSFGYTF.

The table lists this clone with a few counts. The V gene is TRBV7-3, the J gene TRBJ2-7; 8 nucleotides align to TRBD1. J gave up 10 bases and V 5 bases, and 10 bases lay outside the gene matches. The germline CDR1 and CDR2 sequences are SGHTA and FQGTGA. CDR3 size: 13 residues. CDR3 coding DNA: TGTGCCAGCAGCACAGGGGGAGACACCCGACAGTACTTC. Protein sequence: CASSTGGDTRQYF.

This chain links TRBV12-3 or TRBV12-4 with TRBJ1-2, with TRBD1 as a possible D gene (5 bases). This CDR3 has 13 amino acids. V dropped 4 bases and J dropped 4 bases, with 10 bases sitting between them. The CDR3 reads CASSSQGSYGYTF. The CDR3 DNA follows: TGTGCCAGCAGTTCTCAGGGATCCTATGGCTACACCTTC.

The chain links TRBV20-1 to TRBJ2-7; perhaps TRBD2 as D (6 bases). V lost 3 bases, J lost 2 bases, and 14 bases lay in between. Germline V CDR1 and CDR2: DFQATT, SNEGSKA (reference sequence). The CDR3 totals 14 residues. CDR3 sequence: CSASFGGVTYEQYF. As DNA, the CDR3 is TGCAGTGCTAGTTTCGGGGGAGTAACCTACGAGCAGTACTTC.

The CDR3 region is CASSSWDPLAGGASGELFF. The CDR3 DNA follows: TGTGCCAGCAGCTCCTGGGACCCTCTAGCGGGGGGGGCGTCCGGGGAGCTGTTTTTT. The chain employs TRBV11-3 and TRBJ2-2; the match to TRBD2 covers 12 bases. This CDR3 has 19 amino acids. Germline loops: CDR1 SGHNT, CDR2 YENEEA. The trim removed 4 bases at V and 6 bases at J, leaving 15 bases unmatched.

The V and J genes are TRBV10-2 and TRBJ2-7; 9 bases map to TRBD2. The CDR3 sequence is 14 residues long. V trimming: 6 bases; J trimming: 3 bases; junction bases outside the gene matches: 6. CDR1 WSHSY and CDR2 SAAADI come from the germline V gene. The CDR3 DNA sequence: TGCGCCAGCAGGGTTAGCGGGAGTGTCTACGAGCAGTACTTC. As protein: CASRVSGSVYEQYF.

J is TRBJ2-2 and V is TRBV5-1; maybe TRBD2 (6 bases). The CDR3 has 16 amino acids. The germline V and J ends were trimmed by 1 base and 1 base, with 11 bases remaining between them. In germline, CDR1 is SGHRS, CDR2 YFSETQ. CDR3 in amino acids: CASSLQPGLNTGELFF. The CDR3 DNA sequence: TGCGCCAGCAGCTTGCAACCGGGACTGAACACCGGGGAGCTGTTTTTT.

The CDR3 nucleotides read TGTGCCATCAGTGTGTTCCTAGCGGGAGTTGCCTACAATGAGCAGTTCTTC. Translating gives CAISVFLAGVAYNEQFF. The gene calls are TRBV10-3 and TRBJ2-1; 10 nucleotides agree with TRBD2. Germline V gene sequence: CDR1 ENHRY, CDR2 SYGVKD. With V trimmed by 4 bases and J by 2 bases, 8 bases remained unmatched. The CDR3 covers 17 residues.

The gene calls are TRBV6-4 and TRBJ2-1, with a weak D call TRBD1 (6 bases). Trimming removed 3 bases at V and 7 bases at J, with 16 bases between. Germline values: CDR1 MRHNA, CDR2 SNTAGT. The CDR3 runs 15 residues. CDR3: CASSESRGGWNEQFF. In DNA, the CDR3 is TGTGCCAGCAGTGAGTCCAGGGGTGGTTGGAATGAGCAGTTCTTC.

The CDR3 DNA reads as TGTGCCAGCAAACTCCAGGGGAACTATGGCTACACCTTC. Its protein is CASKLQGNYGYTF. The chain employs TRBV6-5 and TRBJ1-2; perhaps TRBD1 as D (6 bases). Trimming pared 7 bases from V and 2 bases from J, leaving 11 bases between. Looked up from germline, CDR1 is MNHEY and CDR2 is SVGAGI. The CDR3 totals 13 residues.

V is TRBV19 and J is TRBJ2-1; the match to TRBD1 covers 9 bases. The CDR3 is 15 amino acids. Germline V gives CDR1 LNHDA, CDR2 SQIVND (reference sequence). J was trimmed by 4 bases and V by 8 bases; bases with no gene match: 9. CDR3: CASSKQGARYNEQFF. CDR3 nucleotides: TGTGCCAGTTCCAAACAGGGGGCTCGGTACAATGAGCAGTTCTTC.

This chain links TRBV27 with TRBJ1-5, with D perhaps TRBD1 (5 bases). The CDR3 contains 15 residues. Deletions cut 4 bases from V and 5 bases from J, with 15 bases between. The V gene's germline CDR1 is MNHEY and CDR2 SMNVEV (reference sequence). CDR3 in amino acids: CASSSSRVAHQPQHF. The CDR3 DNA reads TGTGCCAGCAGTTCCAGCAGGGTCGCCCATCAGCCCCAGCATTTT.

J is TRBJ2-3 and V is TRBV9; TRBD2 matches at 12 bases. The CDR3 loop spans 16 amino acids. Germline V lookup: CDR1 SGDLS, CDR2 YYNGEE. The J segment lost 2 bases and the V segment lost 0 bases, leaving 1 base of the junction unmatched. CDR3: CASSVASGRATDTQYF. The CDR3 coding sequence is TGTGCCAGCAGCGTAGCTAGCGGGAGGGCCACAGATACGCAGTATTTT.

This chain joins TRBV10-3 and TRBJ2-2; either TRBD1 or TRBD2 may supply D (6 bases each). Germline CDR1 is ENHRY and CDR2 is SYGVKD. Trimming removed 2 bases at V and 1 base at J, with 11 bases between. The CDR3 covers 16 residues. CDR3 DNA: TGTGCCATCAGTGAGCTAGGGGGGCGGAACACCGGGGAGCTGTTTTTT. This sequence encodes CAISELGGRNTGELFF.

V usage is TRBV11-2 and J usage is TRBJ2-2, with TRBD1 as a possible D gene (5 bases). The CDR3 spans 14 residues. Germline V CDR1 and CDR2: SGHAT, FQNNGV. V was clipped by 8 bases and J by 3 bases, with 13 bases between them. CDR3 coding DNA: TGTGCCAGCTGGGGCGGTTTTTACACCGGGGAGCTGTTTTTT. Protein: CASWGGFYTGELFF.

The rearrangement links TRBV19 to TRBJ2-3; TRBD2 matches 9 bases. Per germline, CDR1 LNHDA and CDR2 SQIVND (reference sequence). V dropped 5 bases and J dropped 1; count of bases not matched to a gene: 4. This CDR3 comprises 15 residues. CDR3 loop: CASSVLAGRTDTQYF. CDR3 in DNA: TGTGCCAGTAGTGTCCTAGCGGGACGCACAGATACGCAGTATTTT.

The chain employs TRBV5-1 and TRBJ1-3; D is possibly TRBD1 (6 bases). V dropped 2 bases and J dropped 4 bases, with 10 bases sitting between them. CDR1 SGHRS and CDR2 YFSETQ come from the germline V gene. The CDR3 runs to 14 residues. The CDR3 nucleotides are TGCGCCAGCAGCTTCGGGACACAAGGAAACACCATATATTTT. It translates to CASSFGTQGNTIYF.

The chain recombines TRBV7-3 with TRBJ2-3; the D gene is possibly TRBD1 (5 bases). This CDR3 is 13 amino acids long. Germline V CDR1 and CDR2: SGHTA, FQGTGA. V lost 8 bases and J lost 0, with 9 bases in between. The CDR3 reads CASGAYSTDTQYF. In DNA form, the CDR3 reads TGTGCCAGCGGGGCCTATAGCACAGATACGCAGTATTTT. Using reference TRBV7-3 and TRBJ2-3 for the parts outside the CDR3, the full variable domain is GAGVSQTPSNKVTEKGKYVELRCDPISGHTALYWYRQSLGQGPEFLIYFQGTGAADDSGLPNDRFFAVRPEGSVSTLKIQRTERGDSAVYLCASGAYSTDTQYFGPGTRLTVL.

The chain joins TRBV6-5 to TRBJ2-1; 8 bases map to TRBD2. J was trimmed by 6 bases and V by 2 bases; bases with no gene match: 9. The germline CDR1 and CDR2 sequences are MNHEY and SVGAGI. This CDR3 region has 16 residues. CDR3: CASSYSGVAGINEQFF. CDR3 DNA sequence: TGTGCCAGCAGTTACAGCGGGGTAGCGGGGATCAATGAGCAGTTCTTC.

The chain links TRBV7-3 to TRBJ1-6; the D is unclear. In germline, CDR1 is SGHTA, CDR2 FQGTGA. V was shortened by 3 bases and J by 4 bases, with 7 bases between the two germline ends. The CDR3 length is 14 residues. The CDR3 bases are TGTGCCAGCAGCTTTGACGGGTATAATTCACCCCTCCACTTT. Translating gives CASSFDGYNSPLHF.

The V and J genes are TRBV9 and TRBJ2-1; D remains ambiguous. V shed 0 bases and J shed 9 bases, with 10 bases lying between them. CDR1 and CDR2 (germline): SGDLS, YYNGEE. The CDR3 contains 13 residues. The CDR3 region is CASSVVVYGEQFF. For the CDR3, the DNA is TGTGCCAGCAGCGTAGTGGTATACGGTGAGCAGTTCTTC. Filled out from reference TRBV9 and TRBJ2-1, the complete variable domain reads DSGVTQTPKHLITATGQRVTLRCSPRSGDLSVYWYQQSLDQGLQFLIQYYNGEERAKGNILERFSAQQFPDLHSELNLSSLELGDSALYFCASSVVVYGEQFFGPGTRLTVL.

CDR3 residues: CASSYSRRPVSGNTIYF. Written as DNA, the CDR3 is TGTGCCAGCAGTTACTCAAGGAGGCCGGTCTCTGGAAACACCATATATTTT. The chain carries TRBV6-2 or TRBV6-3 and TRBJ1-3; D uncertain. The CDR3 length is 17 residues. V lost 0 bases, J lost 0 bases, and 12 bases lay in between. Germline V gene lookup returns CDR1 MNHEY and CDR2 SVGEGT.

In its sample, this clone was seen a few times. The chain links TRBV28 to TRBJ1-1, with D uncertain. Between the trimmed V and J ends, which lost 2 bases and 3 bases, there was a span of 4 bases. Germline CDR1 MDHEN, CDR2 SYDVKM. The CDR3 has 12 residues. The CDR3 sequence is CASSLTYTEAFF. The CDR3 DNA reads TGTGCCAGCAGTTTAACGTACACTGAAGCTTTCTTT.

This clone was detected only once. The CDR3 loop is CASGRGYEQFF. The CDR3 DNA sequence: TGTGCCAGCGGACGGGGGTATGAGCAGTTCTTC. The rearrangement links TRBV9 to TRBJ2-1; maybe TRBD2 (6 bases). Looked up from germline, CDR1 is SGDLS and CDR2 is YYNGEE. Trimming pared 7 bases from V and 8 bases from J, leaving 10 bases between. CDR3 length equals 11 residues.

This sequence joins TRBV7-9 and TRBJ1-6; D not certain. The CDR3 loop spans 13 amino acids. Trimming pared 2 bases from V and 10 bases from J, leaving 9 bases between. From germline, CDR1 is SEHNR and CDR2 FQNEAQ (reference sequence). In nucleotides, the CDR3 is TGTGCCAGCAGCTTATTCGGAGGCTCACCCCTCCACTTT. Its translation is CASSLFGGSPLHF.

This rearrangement joins TRBV7-3 to TRBJ1-6; perhaps TRBD1 as D (5 bases). Germline V gene data show CDR1 as SGHTA and CDR2 as FQGTGA. With 6 bases removed from V and 10 bases from J, the gap between germline ends came to 10 bases. The CDR3 length is 12 residues. In nucleotides, the CDR3 is TGTGCCAGCAGGGATGAGGGGTCACCCCTCCACTTT. Amino acids: CASRDEGSPLHF.

This clone was seen only a few times. The chain recombines TRBV27 with TRBJ1-5, with D perhaps matching TRBD1 (5 bases). Looked up from germline, CDR1 is MNHEY and CDR2 is SMNVEV (reference sequence). This CDR3 comprises 18 residues. Trimming cost V 3 bases and J 0 bases, with 18 bases left between them. The CDR3 nucleotides read TGTGCCAGCAGTTTTGTGGGTTCGTTGGGGGATAGCAATCAGCCCCAGCATTTT. Translating it yields CASSFVGSLGDSNQPQHF.

In this sample, this clone turned up a few times. This sequence joins TRBV4-2 and TRBJ1-5; D is possibly TRBD1 (5 bases). From germline, CDR1 is LGHNA and CDR2 YNFKEQ. V was clipped by 4 bases and J by 0 bases, with 10 bases between them. This CDR3 is 15 amino acids long. CDR3 loop: CASSPRQNSNQPQHF. The CDR3 DNA follows: TGTGCCAGCAGCCCAAGACAGAATAGCAATCAGCCCCAGCATTTT.

The V and J genes are TRBV5-5 and TRBJ2-3; a possible D gene is TRBD2 (6 bases). The germline V and J ends were trimmed by 0 bases and 1 base, with 12 bases remaining between them. The CDR3 spans 16 residues. Germline V gene sequence: CDR1 SGHKS, CDR2 YYEKEE (reference sequence). The CDR3 sequence is CASSLASTRGTDTQYF. In DNA, the CDR3 is TGTGCCAGCAGCTTGGCCTCGACTAGAGGCACAGATACGCAGTATTTT.